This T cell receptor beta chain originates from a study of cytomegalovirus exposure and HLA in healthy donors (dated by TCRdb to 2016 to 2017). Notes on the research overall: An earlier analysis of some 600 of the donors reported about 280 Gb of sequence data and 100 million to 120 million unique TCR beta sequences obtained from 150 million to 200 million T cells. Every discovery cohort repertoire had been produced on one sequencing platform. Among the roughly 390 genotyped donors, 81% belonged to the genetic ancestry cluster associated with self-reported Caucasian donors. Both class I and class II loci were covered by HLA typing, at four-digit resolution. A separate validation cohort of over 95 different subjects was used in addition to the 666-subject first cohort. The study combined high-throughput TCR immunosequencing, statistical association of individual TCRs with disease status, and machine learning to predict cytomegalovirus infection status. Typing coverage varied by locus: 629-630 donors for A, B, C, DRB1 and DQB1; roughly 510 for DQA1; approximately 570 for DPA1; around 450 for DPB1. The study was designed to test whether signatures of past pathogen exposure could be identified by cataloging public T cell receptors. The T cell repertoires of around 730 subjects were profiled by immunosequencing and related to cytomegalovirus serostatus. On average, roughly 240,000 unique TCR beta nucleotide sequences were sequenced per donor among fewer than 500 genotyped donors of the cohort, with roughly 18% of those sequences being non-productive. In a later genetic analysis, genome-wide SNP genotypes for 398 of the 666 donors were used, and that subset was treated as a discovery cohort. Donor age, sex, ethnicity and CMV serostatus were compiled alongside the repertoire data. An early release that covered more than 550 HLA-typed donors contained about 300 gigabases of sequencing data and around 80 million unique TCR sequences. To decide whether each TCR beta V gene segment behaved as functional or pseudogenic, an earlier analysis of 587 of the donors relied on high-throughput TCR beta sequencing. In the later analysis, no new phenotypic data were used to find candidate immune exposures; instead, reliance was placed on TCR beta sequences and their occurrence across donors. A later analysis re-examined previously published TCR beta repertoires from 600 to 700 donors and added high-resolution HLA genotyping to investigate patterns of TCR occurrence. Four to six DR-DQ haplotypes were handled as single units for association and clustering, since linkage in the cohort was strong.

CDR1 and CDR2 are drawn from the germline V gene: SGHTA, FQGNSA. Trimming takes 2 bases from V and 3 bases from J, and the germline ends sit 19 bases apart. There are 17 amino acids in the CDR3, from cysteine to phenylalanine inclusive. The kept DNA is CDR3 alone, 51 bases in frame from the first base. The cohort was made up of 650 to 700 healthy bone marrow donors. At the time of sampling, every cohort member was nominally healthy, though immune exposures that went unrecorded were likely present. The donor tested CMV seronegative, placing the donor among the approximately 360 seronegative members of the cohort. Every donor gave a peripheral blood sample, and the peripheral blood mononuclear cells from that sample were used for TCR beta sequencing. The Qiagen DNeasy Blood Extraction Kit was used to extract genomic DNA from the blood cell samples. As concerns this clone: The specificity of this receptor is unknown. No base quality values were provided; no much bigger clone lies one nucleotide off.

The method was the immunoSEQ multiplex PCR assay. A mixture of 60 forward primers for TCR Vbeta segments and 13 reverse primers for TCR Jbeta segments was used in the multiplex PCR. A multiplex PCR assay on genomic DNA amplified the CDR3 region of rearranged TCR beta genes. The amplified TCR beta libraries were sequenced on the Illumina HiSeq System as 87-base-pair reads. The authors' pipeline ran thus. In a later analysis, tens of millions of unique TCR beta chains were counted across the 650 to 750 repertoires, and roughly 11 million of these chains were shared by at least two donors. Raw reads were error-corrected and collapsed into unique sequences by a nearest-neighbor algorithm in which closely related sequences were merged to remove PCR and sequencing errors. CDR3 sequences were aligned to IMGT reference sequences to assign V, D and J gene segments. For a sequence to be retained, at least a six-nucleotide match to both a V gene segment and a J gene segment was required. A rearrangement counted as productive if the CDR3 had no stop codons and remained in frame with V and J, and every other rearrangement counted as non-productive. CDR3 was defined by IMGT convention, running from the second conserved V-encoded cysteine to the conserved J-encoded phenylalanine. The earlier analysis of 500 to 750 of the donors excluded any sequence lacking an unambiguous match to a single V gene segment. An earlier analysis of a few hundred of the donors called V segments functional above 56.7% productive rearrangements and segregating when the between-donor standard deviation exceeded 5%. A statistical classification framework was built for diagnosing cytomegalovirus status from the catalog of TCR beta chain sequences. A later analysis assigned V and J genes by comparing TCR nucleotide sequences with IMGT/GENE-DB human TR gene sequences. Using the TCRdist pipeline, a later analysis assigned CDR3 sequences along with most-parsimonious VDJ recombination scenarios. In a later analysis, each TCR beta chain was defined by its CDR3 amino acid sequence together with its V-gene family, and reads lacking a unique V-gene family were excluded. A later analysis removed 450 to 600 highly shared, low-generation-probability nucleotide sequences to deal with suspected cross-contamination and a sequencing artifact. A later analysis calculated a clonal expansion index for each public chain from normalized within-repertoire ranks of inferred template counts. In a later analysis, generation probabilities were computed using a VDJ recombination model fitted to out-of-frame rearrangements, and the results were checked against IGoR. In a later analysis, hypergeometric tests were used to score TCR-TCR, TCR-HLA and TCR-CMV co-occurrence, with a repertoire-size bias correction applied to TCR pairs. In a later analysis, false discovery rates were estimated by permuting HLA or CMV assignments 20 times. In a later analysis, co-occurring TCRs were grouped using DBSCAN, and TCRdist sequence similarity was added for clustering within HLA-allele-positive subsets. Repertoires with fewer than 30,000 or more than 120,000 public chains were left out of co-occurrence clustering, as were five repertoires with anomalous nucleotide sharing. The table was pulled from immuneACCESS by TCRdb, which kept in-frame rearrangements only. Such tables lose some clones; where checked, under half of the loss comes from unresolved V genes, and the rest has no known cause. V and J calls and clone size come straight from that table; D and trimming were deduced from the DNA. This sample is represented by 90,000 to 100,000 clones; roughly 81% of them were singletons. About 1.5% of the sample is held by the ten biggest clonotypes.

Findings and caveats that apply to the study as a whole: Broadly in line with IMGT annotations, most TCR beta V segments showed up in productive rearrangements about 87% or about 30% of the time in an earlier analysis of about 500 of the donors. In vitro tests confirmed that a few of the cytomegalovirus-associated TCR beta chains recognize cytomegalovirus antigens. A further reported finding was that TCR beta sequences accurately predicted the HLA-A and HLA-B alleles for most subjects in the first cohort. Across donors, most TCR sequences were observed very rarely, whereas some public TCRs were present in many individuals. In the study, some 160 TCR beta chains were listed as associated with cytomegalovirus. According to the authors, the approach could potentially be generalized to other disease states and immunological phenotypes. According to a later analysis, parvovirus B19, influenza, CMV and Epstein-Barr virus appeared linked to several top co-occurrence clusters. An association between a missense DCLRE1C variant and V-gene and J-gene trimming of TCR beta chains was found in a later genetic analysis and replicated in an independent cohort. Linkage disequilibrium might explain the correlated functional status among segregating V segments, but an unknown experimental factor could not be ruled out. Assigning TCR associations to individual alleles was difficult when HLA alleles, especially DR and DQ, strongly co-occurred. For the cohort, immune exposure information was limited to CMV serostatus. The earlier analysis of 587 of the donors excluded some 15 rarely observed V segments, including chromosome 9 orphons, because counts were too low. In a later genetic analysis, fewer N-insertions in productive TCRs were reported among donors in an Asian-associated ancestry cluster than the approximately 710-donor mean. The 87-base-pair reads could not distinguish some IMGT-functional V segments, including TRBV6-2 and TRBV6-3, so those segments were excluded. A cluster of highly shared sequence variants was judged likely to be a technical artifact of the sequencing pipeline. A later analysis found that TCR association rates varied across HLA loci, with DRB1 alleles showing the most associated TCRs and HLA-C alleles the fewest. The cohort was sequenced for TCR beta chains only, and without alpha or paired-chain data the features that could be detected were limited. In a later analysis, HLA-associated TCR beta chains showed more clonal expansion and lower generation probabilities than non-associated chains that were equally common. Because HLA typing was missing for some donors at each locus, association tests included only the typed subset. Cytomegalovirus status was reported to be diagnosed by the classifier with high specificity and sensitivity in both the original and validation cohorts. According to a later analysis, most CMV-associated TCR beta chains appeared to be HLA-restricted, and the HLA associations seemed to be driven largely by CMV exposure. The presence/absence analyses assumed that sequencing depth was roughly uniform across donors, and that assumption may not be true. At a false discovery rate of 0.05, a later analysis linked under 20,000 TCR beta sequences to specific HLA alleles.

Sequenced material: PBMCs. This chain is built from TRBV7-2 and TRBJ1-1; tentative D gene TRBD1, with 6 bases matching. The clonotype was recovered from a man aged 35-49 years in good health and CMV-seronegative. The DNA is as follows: TGTGCCAGCAGCTTAAACAGGGCAAAGTTCATTCACACTGAAGCTTTCTTT. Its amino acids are CASSLNRAKFIHTEAFF.